A selection of T cell receptor beta chains follows, all from one sample in a study of graft-versus-host responses after intestinal transplantation. No cognate antigen is known for these TCRs. Repertoires were generated with immunoSEQ multiplex PCR, while TCRdb's copy carries only in-frame clones and drops some. The table has 130,000 to 150,000 clones, around 90% seen once. The sequences come from unstimulated CD4+ T cells sorted from spleen or lymph node cells, collected before intestinal transplant. Receptors were obtained from a human donor who received an intestinal transplant. Each CDR3 is given without its conserved first and last residue.

TRBJ1-3	13	TRBV5-1	ASSSWGSSGNTIY
TRBJ2-4	14	TRBV18	ASSPGTAEGRNIQY
TRBJ2-3	13	TRBV9	ASSPRASGQHTQY
TRBJ2-7	14	TRBV28	ASSVRRASLSYEQY
TRBJ2-3	13	TRBV30	AWSVPAGATDTQY
TRBJ2-1	16	TRBV28	ASSLFFLGTSGSYEQF
TRBJ2-3	13	TRBV7-2	ASSPVASGTDTQY
TRBJ2-7	14	TRBV6-6	ASSYSLGATSYEQY
TRBJ1-5	13	TRBV5-6	ASSLGTGGNQPQH
TRBJ2-5	13	TRBV5-1	ASSLAGAGSETQY
TRBJ1-5	15	TRBV5-8	ASSDRVVRDSNQPQH
TRBJ2-6	15	TRBV7-2	ASSLVAGAAGANVLT
TRBJ2-7	13	TRBV10-3	AISDGQGGSYEQY
TRBJ1-1	11	TRBV28	ASREATYTEAF
TRBJ1-6	12	TRBV5-1	ASSPTGGKSPLH
TRBJ1-1	12	TRBV2	ASRRDRKDTEAF
TRBJ2-1	13	TRBV6-1	ATKPLAGASSEQF
TRBJ2-1	12	TRBV5-4	ASSPIQGESEQF
TRBJ1-1	11	TRBV19	ASSPTDYAEAF
TRBJ2-5	12	TRBV5-5	ASSLEGQQETQY
TRBJ1-2	12	TRBV7-2	ASSPRDSNYGYT
TRBJ2-7	13	TRBV7-3	ASSLEAGGSYEQY
TRBJ2-2	14	TRBV4-3	ASSQEAAGAAGELF
.	13	TRBV28	ASSPGAGRAYEQY
TRBJ2-5	13	TRBV7-2	ASSLHDEGVETQY
TRBJ2-1	13	TRBV5-1	ASSRQGSGYNEQF
TRBJ1-4	12	TRBV19	ASSMGQASEKLF
TRBJ2-7	12	TRBV6-5	ASSFGTTATEQY
TRBJ2-3	11	TRBV5-1	ASSLDPLNTQY
TRBJ1-1	12	TRBV9	ASSAQGVGTEAF
TRBJ2-7	10	TRBV7-9	ASSPDRGKQY
TRBJ1-4	13	TRBV6-1	ASSEMRGPPEKLF
TRBJ1-1	13	TRBV29-1	SGTDRGRVNTEAF
TRBJ1-5	11	TRBV19	ASSTDREQPQH
TRBJ2-2	16	TRBV9	ASSVVPSGRFSTGELF
TRBJ2-7	13	TRBV7-9	ASSLGQGVVDEQY
TRBJ1-1	12	TRBV4-1	ASSRGGNSGEAF
TRBJ2-7	13	TRBV15	ATSRDRRQGGEQY
TRBJ1-2	14	TRBV19	ASSMGGQSINYGYT
TRBJ2-2	13	TRBV10-2	ASIGAGGLDGELF
TRBJ2-7	10	TRBV28	ASSTLSYEQY
TRBJ2-5	13	TRBV7-9	ASSRIQLQGETQY
TRBJ2-1	13	TRBV4-3	ASSQDWTSYNEQF
TRBJ2-2	13	TRBV7-3	ASSSQDGNTGELF
TRBJ2-1	11	TRBV19	ASAAQGGDEQF
TRBJ1-2	12	TRBV10-2	ASSESGAAYGYT
TRBJ1-5	13	TRBV6-5	ASSSETGRNQPQH
TRBJ2-1	13	TRBV28	ASSFWQGLYNEQF
TRBJ2-2	13	TRBV18	ASATGTVELGELF
TRBJ2-7	11	TRBV6-5	ASSFRSSYEQY
TRBJ2-6	12	TRBV4-1	ASSQASGANVLT
TRBJ2-7	16	TRBV4-1	ASSQEDGAGGGMYEQY
TRBJ2-1	11	TRBV15	ATSMGDHNEQF
TRBJ2-2	13	TRBV6-5	ASSYVWGDTGELF
TRBJ2-7	13	TRBV18	ASSPGQGFMSEQY
TRBJ2-3	13	TRBV9	ASSVGAGGTDTQY
TRBJ2-1	14	TRBV6-4	ASSGGTSGSYNEQF
TRBJ2-7	13	TRBV7-8	ASSPQTSGYYEQY
TRBJ2-1	10	TRBV27	ASSMGADEQF
TRBJ1-5	12	TRBV19	ASSIARGYQPQH